This TCR beta chain was observed in a study of neurological immune-mediated disorders. There are 11 residues in the CDR3. V was trimmed by 6 bases and J by 5 bases, leaving 7 bases between them. Germline V gene lookup returns CDR1 SGHRS and CDR2 YFSETQ. Study-level results: Private repertoires in all groups were suggested by the finding that expanded clones across subjects shared no CDR3 amino acid sequences.

Time point denoted: technical triplicate 1. Many counts were recorded for this clonotype. The target antigen is unknown. TCRdb independently ran MiXCR on the 5' RACE reads; one entry per CDR3 protein. The repertoire holds about 38,000 distinct CDR3 sequences, with 8.5% to 14% as singletons. Sequencing was done on a sample of PBMCs. This clonotype was sampled from a man aged 55-75 years with HTLV-1-associated myelopathy (HAM/TSP). V is TRBV5-1 and J is TRBJ2-3; D is undetermined. The CDR3 bases are TGCGCCAGCAAGGAAGGAGATACGCAGTATTTT. Its protein is CASKEGDTQYF.